A selection of T cell receptor beta chains follows, all from one sample in a study of T cell responses to AZD1222 COVID-19 vaccine. The method was immunoSEQ multiplex PCR; TCRdb's version includes in-frame clones alone and lacks a portion of them. The sample lists approximately 99,000 clones, approximately 91% occurring once. Source: peripheral blood, taken 28 days after the second AZD1222 dose. The receptors were gathered from an adult who received the AZD1222 COVID-19 vaccine. CDR3s include the opening cysteine and the closing phenylalanine or tryptophan.

>TRBV19|TRBJ2-3
CASSIGPDTQYF
>TRBV7-9|TRBJ1-1
CASSLGQRVTEAFF
>TRBV28|TRBJ2-7
CASSPMGLAGVHEQYF
>TRBV7-2|TRBJ1-2
CASSLGGNYGYTF
>TRBV18|TRBJ1-1
CASSQVGSEAFF
>TRBV7-2|TRBJ2-7
CASSLEASSGRTTYEQYF
>TRBV18|TRBJ2-1
CASSLGLATGNEQFF
>TRBV6-5|TRBJ2-7
CASSYEEAGREQYF
>TRBV9|TRBJ2-2
CASSGRNLAGGTGELFF
>TRBV27|TRBJ2-1
CASARGVGSSYNEQFF